The source of this TCR beta chain is a study of regulatory T cells in long-lasting Graves disease. Study information: Graves' patients with a new diagnosis had received antithyroid drugs under 3 months.

Study results and caveats: Fewer public clonotypes were shared by new patients (roughly 910) than by persistent patients (fewer than 3,000).

There are many counts of this clonotype. The target antigen is unknown. Arm-PCR of CDR3 regions and iRepertoire HTBI primers were used to build TCR beta libraries. TCRdb re-derived calls from the multiplex PCR reads in MiXCR, one entry per CDR3 protein. The table shows a few hundred thousand distinct CDR3 sequences, with 10% to 15% occurring only once. The junction had 11 bases not matched to a gene; V was cut back by 6 bases and J by 5 bases. Germline CDR1 MDHEN, CDR2 SYDVKM. The CDR3 runs to 15 residues. Documented time point: newly diagnosed GD, antithyroid drugs for less than 3 months. The TCR library was prepared using RNA isolated from PBMCs. The same data also contributed to another study, on T cells in Graves' hyperthyroidism and ophthalmopathy. That work contributes: Recently diagnosed hyperthyroidism of less than 2 months' duration affected patients aged 18 to 65. Initially, a first-round RT-PCR of the TCR CDR3 employed the HTBI primer set.

The gene calls are TRBV28 and TRBJ2-3; TRBD2 agrees at 7 bases. Material: peripheral blood mononuclear cells (PBMCs), obtained at new diagnosis, from a patient treated with antithyroid drugs. The sequence was obtained from a woman aged 18-29 years with Graves disease. The CDR3 region has the DNA TGTGCCAGCAGCTCCACTGTGTGGGGGGGAGATACGCAGTATTTT. Its protein is CASSSTVWGGDTQYF.